The sequence of this T cell receptor (beta chain) was determined in a study of T cell responses to AZD1222 COVID-19 vaccine. Background on the study: Second-dose timings of about 4 or about 12 weeks were pooled. Study-level results: With two AZD1222 doses given, Spike-specific TCR breadth and depth both rose. It was only after the peak T cell response that any repertoires were sampled. Mostly white British, mostly female donors; authors suggested clonal diversity may be underestimated.

As for this clone: The antigen is undetermined.

Sequenced by immunoSEQ multiplex PCR; TCRdb stores in-frame clones only, minus some. The sample has approximately 150,000 clones; 80% to 90% are singletons. The receptor was isolated from an adult in good health. Sequenced here: peripheral blood, sampled on day 0 of AZD1222 vaccination.

The CDR3 DNA reads as TGTGCCAGCTCACCTACCCAAATGGGATCTTCGAACACCGGGGAGCTGTTTTTT. It encodes CASSPTQMGSSNTGELFF. The V call is TRBV18, the J call TRBJ2-2, with D unclear. CDR1 and CDR2 (germline): KGHSH, LQKENI. The CDR3 has 18 amino acids. With 3 bases removed from V and 0 bases from J, the gap between germline ends came to 17 bases.